Sequencing of this T cell receptor (beta chain) was carried out in a study of OX40 agonist ivuxolimab in advanced cancers. Study-wide findings and caveats: Antigen targets of the expanded peripheral T cells went undetermined. Compared with CD4+, CD8+ T cells on average had more expanded clones.

About this clone itself: Its specificity is not known.

The repertoire was sequenced with immunoSEQ multiplex PCR; TCRdb's copy has only in-frame clones and lacks some. The sample has some 86,000 clones; more than 90% are singletons. Cycle 7 day 1, cycle 4 day 1, and baseline were the timepoints at which blood was sampled. Here the sequenced sample was CD4+ or CD8+ T cells sorted from blood, taken in a trial of the OX40 agonist ivuxolimab. The receptor comes from an adult with an advanced solid tumor such as melanoma, head and neck, liver or kidney cancer.

Here the CDR3 DNA reads TGTGCCAGCTCCCGACAGGGGTTGGGCACTGAAGCTTTCTTT. It codes for CASSRQGLGTEAFF. The J gene is TRBJ1-1, the V gene TRBV18; 8 bases are a match to TRBD1. Unmatched junction bases numbered 7, after V lost 6 bases and J lost 4 bases. The length of the CDR3 is 14 residues. From germline, CDR1 is KGHSH and CDR2 LQKENI. Filled out from reference TRBV18 and TRBJ1-1, the complete variable domain reads NAGVMQNPRHLVRRRGQEARLRCSPMKGHSHVYWYRQLPEEGLKFMVYLQKENIIDESGMPKERFSAEFPKEGPSILRIQQVVRGDSAAYFCASSRQGLGTEAFFGQGTRLTVV.